These 10 T cell receptor beta chains share one sample of origin, sequenced in a study of T-cell reconstitution after alpha-beta-depleted transplantation in children. Unique molecular identifiers featured in how the TCRbeta library was prepared. Each CDR3 protein is one row after TCRdb ran MiXCR on the PCR reads. The repertoire holds over 150,000 distinct CDR3 sequences, under 8.5% seen once, with 5.5% in the top ten. The sample consisted of PBMCs, taken before TCRalphabeta/CD19-depleted stem cell transplant. Receptors were obtained from a boy younger than 10 with acute lymphoblastic leukemia, due to receive a stem cell transplant.

This clonotype occurred a few times. The rearrangement uses TRBV4-2 and TRBJ2-3; no reliable D call. The CDR3 has 15 amino acids. V lost 1 base and J 6 bases, leaving 14 bases between the germline ends. Germline values: CDR1 LGHNA, CDR2 YNFKEQ. The CDR3: CASSQAGDKGDTQYF. Written as DNA, the CDR3 is TGTGCCAGCAGCCAAGCGGGCGACAAAGGGGATACGCAGTATTTT.

Only a few counts were recorded for this clonotype. The chain uses TRBV7-8 and TRBJ1-4; D remains unclear. Germline CDR1 and CDR2: SGHVS and FQNEAQ. V lost 1 base and J 4 bases, leaving 4 bases between the germline ends. There are 13 residues in the CDR3. The CDR3 sequence is CASSLGDNEKLFF. The CDR3 DNA follows: TGTGCCAGCAGCTTAGGAGATAATGAAAAACTGTTTTTT.

This clonotype has a handful of counts. The J gene is TRBJ1-5, the V gene TRBV20-1, with TRBD1 matching 9 bases. The CDR3 length is 17 residues. Germline CDR1 reads DFQATT; CDR2 reads SNEGSKA (reference sequence). The trim removed 1 base at V and 3 bases at J, leaving 10 bases unmatched. CDR3 nucleotide sequence: TGCAGTGCTAGAGGGACAGGGGTCGCGTTCGACAATCAGCCCCAGCATTTT. Its translation: CSARGTGVAFDNQPQHF.

The V gene is TRBV20-1, the J gene TRBJ1-4, with D possibly being TRBD1 (6 bases). Germline values: CDR1 DFQATT, CDR2 SNEGSKA (reference sequence). There are 13 residues in the CDR3. CDR3 in DNA: TGCATGACAGGTGATGCAACTAATGAAAAACTGTTTTTT. It is translated as CMTGDATNEKLFF.

J is TRBJ2-2 and V is TRBV7-9, with TRBD2 matching 10 bases. Germline V CDR1 and CDR2: SEHNR, FQNEAQ (reference sequence). The V and J ends lost 5 bases and 1 base, in that order; junction bases with no gene match: 7. The CDR3 runs 17 residues. The CDR3 protein is CASSQYSGRRNTGELFF. The CDR3 bases are TGTGCCAGCAGCCAATATAGCGGGAGGCGGAACACCGGGGAGCTGTTTTTT.

Ten or more counts support this clonotype. The chain is built from TRBV28 and TRBJ2-3, with D possibly TRBD2 on 5 matching bases. There are 15 residues in the CDR3. V shed 5 bases and J shed 2 bases, with 14 bases lying between them. From germline, CDR1 is MDHEN and CDR2 SYDVKM. CDR3 in DNA: TGTGCCAGCAGTCCCTCCCCGGACTCCACAGATACGCAGTATTTT. Translation gives CASSPSPDSTDTQYF.

The chain employs TRBV27 and TRBJ1-1; D ambiguous. CDR1 is MNHEY and CDR2 is SMNVEV in the germline V gene (reference sequence). V was shortened by 11 bases and J by 4 bases, with 14 bases between the two germline ends. The CDR3 has 12 residues. As DNA, the CDR3 is TGTGCCTCTCGGGGTTGGGTCACTGAAGCTTTCTTT. It encodes CASRGWVTEAFF.

This clonotype has at least ten counts. The chain has TRBV29-1 and TRBJ2-3, with D perhaps TRBD2 (5 bases). This CDR3 contains 15 residues. Germline values: CDR1 SQVTM, CDR2 ANQGSEA. V was clipped by 0 bases and J by 0 bases, with 10 bases between them. CDR3 coding DNA: TGCAGCGTTGAAGATCCGCGGGCGAGCACAGATACGCAGTATTTT. Translation gives CSVEDPRASTDTQYF.

This clonotype was counted ten times or more. The CDR3: CASTSLRGLGYEQYF. The CDR3 DNA reads as TGTGCCAGCACCTCCTTAAGAGGTCTGGGATACGAGCAGTACTTC. This chain joins TRBV11-2 and TRBJ2-7; D is unclear. In germline, CDR1 is SGHAT, CDR2 FQNNGV. This CDR3 is built from 15 residues. Trimming cost V 7 bases and J 4 bases, with 20 bases left between them.

This clonotype was seen at least ten times. The rearrangement links TRBV5-1 to TRBJ2-2; a possible D gene is TRBD1 (5 bases). Germline V gene lookup returns CDR1 SGHRS and CDR2 YFSETQ. V gave up 4 bases and J gave up 3 bases, with 10 bases separating them. This CDR3 has 14 residues. This CDR3 is CASSQGADTGELFF. The CDR3 DNA is TGCGCCAGCAGCCAAGGGGCTGACACCGGGGAGCTGTTTTTT. The variable domain in full, with the rest retrieved from reference TRBV5-1 and TRBJ2-2, is KAGVTQTPRYLIKTRGQQVTLSCSPISGHRSVSWYQQTPGQGLQFLFEYFSETQRNKGNFPGRFSGRQFSNSRSEMNVSTLELGDSALYLCASSQGADTGELFFGEGSRLTVL.